Following are 11 T cell receptor beta chains from one sample sequenced in a study of T cell responses to AZD1222 COVID-19 vaccine. Clones were read by immunoSEQ multiplex PCR, and TCRdb kept only the in-frame ones, dropping some. The table records around 80,000 clones, roughly 85% of them present only once. The sequencing here drew on peripheral blood, taken 28 days after the second AZD1222 dose. The source of these receptors is an adult who received the AZD1222 COVID-19 vaccine.

This clone has just a few counts. This chain links TRBV27 with TRBJ1-5; D ambiguous. The germline CDR1 and CDR2 sequences are MNHEY and SMNVEV (reference sequence). CDR3 length equals 14 residues. V gave up 3 bases and J gave up 0 bases, with 6 bases separating them. For the CDR3, the DNA is TGTGCCAGCAGTTTGCAGTATAGCAATCAGCCCCAGCATTTT. Protein sequence: CASSLQYSNQPQHF.

The V and J genes are TRBV5-1 and TRBJ2-5; possible D gene TRBD2, 5 bases. The germline CDR1 and CDR2 sequences are SGHRS and YFSETQ. The ends were cut back, 0 bases at V and 2 bases at J, with 8 bases in the middle. CDR3 length equals 14 residues. Written as DNA, the CDR3 is TGCGCCAGCAGCTTGGGCGGGTTTCAAGAGACCCAGTACTTC. This encodes CASSLGGFQETQYF.

The V call is TRBV6-5, the J call TRBJ1-4; D call uncertain. Per germline, CDR1 MNHEY and CDR2 SVGAGI. There are 16 residues in the CDR3. V lost 0 bases, J lost 4 bases, and 12 bases lay in between. CDR3 in amino acids: CASSYSIRAYNEKLFF. The CDR3 region has the DNA TGTGCCAGCAGTTACTCGATAAGGGCCTATAATGAAAAACTGTTTTTT.

The chain joins TRBV18 to TRBJ1-2; D is ambiguous. The CDR3 runs 15 residues. Germline assignment: CDR1 KGHSH and CDR2 LQKENI. V was trimmed by 2 bases and J by 7 bases, leaving 17 bases between them. The CDR3 sequence: CASSPGSIQRGGYTF. In nucleotides, the CDR3 is TGTGCCAGCTCACCAGGTTCTATCCAACGGGGTGGCTACACCTTC.

With respect to this clone: One junction end does not reproduce the germline sequence, and a read error may be involved. The chain is built from TRBV14 and TRBJ2-7, with no clear D. This CDR3 has 16 residues. CDR1 is SGHDN and CDR2 is FVKESK in the germline V gene. The CDR3 DNA is TGTGCCAGCAGCCATAGGCCGGTCCTCGGGTCCTCCGAGCAGTACTTC. It specifies CASSHRPVLGSSEQYF.

V is TRBV6-5 and J is TRBJ1-6; maybe TRBD1 (6 bases). The CDR3 consists of 15 residues. V lost 5 bases and J 6 bases, leaving 14 bases between the germline ends. Per germline, CDR1 MNHEY and CDR2 SVGAGI. The CDR3 DNA reads as TGTGCCAGCAGTCCATCGACAGGAGGTAATTCACCCCTCCACTTT. This translates into CASSPSTGGNSPLHF.

The chain uses TRBV7-2 and TRBJ1-6, with D possibly being TRBD1 (5 bases). CDR3 size: 14 residues. CDR1 SGHTA and CDR2 FQGNSA come from the germline V gene. V was shortened by 5 bases and J by 7 bases, with 12 bases between the two germline ends. Written as DNA, the CDR3 is TGTGCCAGCAGCGCCGGACAAATAAATTCACCCCTCCACTTT. This sequence encodes CASSAGQINSPLHF.

The genes are TRBV12-3 or TRBV12-4 and TRBJ2-7, with D hard to call. V dropped 7 bases and J dropped 1 base, with 11 bases sitting between them. The CDR3 runs 13 residues. The CDR3 DNA follows: TGTGCCAGCACTTCGTACAGATCCTACGAGCAGTACTTC. It encodes CASTSYRSYEQYF.

The rearrangement joins TRBV19 to TRBJ2-1; TRBD2 agrees at 7 bases. Germline CDR1 reads LNHDA; CDR2 reads SQIVND (reference sequence). V was pared by 7 bases and J by 3 bases, with 3 bases of the junction left unmatched. CDR3 length equals 13 residues. The CDR3 loop reads CASMGGDYNEQFF. CDR3 in DNA: TGTGCCAGTATGGGGGGGGACTACAATGAGCAGTTCTTC.

V is TRBV5-4 and J is TRBJ2-7, with 9 bases matching TRBD1. The CDR3 covers 15 residues. Per the germline V gene, CDR1 is SGHNT and CDR2 is YYREEE (reference sequence). Trimming at V came to 3 bases and at J to 4 bases, leaving 8 bases not matched to a gene. CDR3 in amino acids: CASSSPGQGGYEQYF. DNA for the CDR3: TGTGCCAGCAGCTCTCCGGGACAGGGAGGGTACGAGCAGTACTTC.

This rearrangement joins TRBV9 to TRBJ1-3; D perhaps matches TRBD1 (6 bases). The CDR3 is made up of 13 amino acids. Germline-derived CDR1 and CDR2 are SGDLS and YYNGEE. V was clipped by 8 bases and J by 1 base, with 10 bases between them. The CDR3 protein is CASQQGSGNTIYF. The CDR3 nucleotides are TGTGCCAGTCAACAGGGATCTGGAAACACCATATATTTT.